These 7 T cell receptor beta chains were all obtained from the same sample, sequenced in a study of neurological immune-mediated disorders. TCRdb redid the calling of the 5' RACE reads with MiXCR, one entry per CDR3 protein. The profile shows roughly 55,000 distinct CDR3 sequences, roughly 17% of them singletons. The specimen sequenced was PBMCs. The receptors originated from a man in his sixties in good health.

The table lists this clonotype with many counts. J is TRBJ2-7 and V is TRBV6-6, with 7 nucleotides matching TRBD1. This CDR3 is 14 amino acids long. J lost 7 bases, V lost 5 bases, and 11 bases had no gene match. In germline, CDR1 is MNHNY, CDR2 SVGAGI (reference sequence). The CDR3: CASSHEGGRAEQYF. The CDR3 DNA reads TGTGCCAGCAGTCACGAAGGGGGCAGAGCAGAGCAGTACTTC.

For this clonotype: Lacking the conserved final phenylalanine or tryptophan, this CDR3 likely reflects a read error. The gene calls are TRBV6-2 or TRBV6-3 and TRBJ2-7, with 8 bases fitting TRBD1. CDR3 size: 13 residues. Germline V CDR1 and CDR2: MNHEY, SVGEGT. Trimming removed 5 bases from V and 2 bases from J; junction bases left unmatched: 2. This CDR3 is CASSRRGPYEQYL. The CDR3 DNA follows: TGTGCCAGCAGTCGCAGGGGGCCCTACGAGCAGTACCTT.

This clonotype was seen repeatedly, ten times or more. The genes are TRBV7-2 and TRBJ1-6; D may be TRBD1 (6 bases). The germline CDR1 and CDR2 sequences are SGHTA and FQGNSA. Trimming took off 4 bases at V and 8 bases at J, with 9 bases between the two ends. The CDR3 is 13 residues long. The CDR3: CASSSNRDSPLHF. The CDR3 nucleotides read TGTGCCAGCAGCTCTAACAGGGATTCACCCCTCCACTTT.

Ten or more counts support this clonotype. The V and J genes are TRBV28 and TRBJ2-1, with 10 bases fitting TRBD2. CDR1 is MDHEN and CDR2 is SYDVKM in the germline V gene. V lost 5 bases and J lost 5; bases outside the gene matches: 3. CDR3 length: 14 residues. The CDR3 DNA follows: TGTGCCAGCAGTCGGACTAGCGGAGACAATGAGCAGTTCTTC. Its protein product is CASSRTSGDNEQFF.

The V gene is TRBV5-1, the J gene TRBJ1-4, with D hard to call. Germline values: CDR1 SGHRS, CDR2 YFSETQ. This CDR3 has 15 residues. V was trimmed by 4 bases and J by 0 bases, leaving 10 bases between them. The CDR3 sequence is CASSPTPTTNEKLFF. CDR3 bases: TGCGCCAGCAGCCCGACACCTACAACTAATGAAAAACTGTTTTTT. Full variable domain (remainder filled in from reference TRBV5-1 and TRBJ1-4): KAGVTQTPRYLIKTRGQQVTLSCSPISGHRSVSWYQQTPGQGLQFLFEYFSETQRNKGNFPGRFSGRQFSNSRSEMNVSTLELGDSALYLCASSPTPTTNEKLFFGSGTQLSVL.

This clonotype was seen ten or more times. The rearrangement links TRBV10-3 to TRBJ2-7, with TRBD1 matching over 9 bases. J lost 6 bases, V lost 8 bases, and 8 bases had no gene match. The V gene's germline CDR1 is ENHRY and CDR2 SYGVKD. This CDR3 is 13 amino acids long. The CDR3 region has the DNA TGTGCCATCTGGAGGGACAGGGTGGGCGAGCAGTACTTC. It yields the protein CAIWRDRVGEQYF.

This clonotype was seen repeatedly, ten times or more. The chain is built from TRBV20-1 and TRBJ2-1; a weak D match, TRBD2 (6 bases). CDR3 length: 14 amino acids. Germline CDR1 DFQATT, CDR2 SNEGSKA (reference sequence). Trimming pared 6 bases from V and 3 bases from J, leaving 15 bases between. CDR3 sequence (DNA): TGCAGTGCCCGGGGACTCCGCGACTACAATGAGCAGTTCTTC. Its translation: CSARGLRDYNEQFF.